What follows are 21 T cell receptor beta chains derived from one specimen sequenced in a study of OX40 agonist ivuxolimab in advanced cancers. The assay was immunoSEQ multiplex PCR, and TCRdb's table has in-frame clones only and misses some. Of tens of thousands of clones listed, about nine tenths are singletons. Specimen: CD4+ or CD8+ T cells sorted from blood, collected in a trial of the OX40 agonist ivuxolimab. These receptors all stem from an adult with an advanced solid tumor such as melanoma, head and neck, liver or kidney cancer.

The chain links TRBV5-8 to TRBJ2-3, with D unclear. Trimming cost V 2 bases and J 2 bases, with 3 bases left between them. The CDR3 has 12 amino acids. Germline CDR1 reads SGHTS; CDR2 reads YDEGEE. The CDR3 DNA is TGTGCCAGCAGCTTTTTCACAGATACGCAGTATTTT. This translates into CASSFFTDTQYF.

V usage is TRBV30 and J usage is TRBJ2-1; TRBD2 matches 7 bases. The junction had 5 bases not matched to a gene; V was cut back by 2 bases and J by 10 bases. The CDR3 spans 12 residues. Germline CDR1 GTSNPN, CDR2 SVGIG (reference sequence). As DNA, the CDR3 is TGTGCCTGGAGTTCAACGGGACTAGAGCAGTTCTTC. The encoded protein is CAWSSTGLEQFF.

The CDR3 reads CASSARRENTEAFF. The CDR3 region has the DNA TGTGCCAGCAGCGCGCGGCGGGAGAACACTGAAGCTTTCTTT. This sequence joins TRBV5-5 and TRBJ1-1, with D uncertain. Germline V gene lookup returns CDR1 SGHKS and CDR2 YYEKEE (reference sequence). The CDR3 is 14 residues long. Trimming took off 4 bases at V and 1 base at J, with 11 bases between the two ends.

The chain has TRBV11-2 and TRBJ1-5, with unresolved D. CDR3 length: 13 amino acids. Germline V CDR1 and CDR2: SGHAT, FQNNGV. V was clipped by 3 bases and J by 7 bases, with 10 bases between them. This CDR3 is CASSLGREQPQHF. The CDR3 DNA reads TGTGCCAGCAGCTTGGGAAGGGAGCAGCCCCAGCATTTT.

Only a few counts were recorded for this clone. The V gene is TRBV18, the J gene TRBJ1-5, with a tentative D call TRBD1 (5 bases). The germline CDR1 and CDR2 sequences are KGHSH and LQKENI. V lost 3 bases and J 5 bases, leaving 8 bases between the germline ends. The CDR3 is 13 amino acids. This chain's CDR3 is CASSPMGDQPQHF. DNA for the CDR3: TGTGCCAGCTCACCTATGGGGGATCAGCCCCAGCATTTT.

This clone was counted a single time. J is TRBJ2-1 and V is TRBV19; D is perhaps TRBD1 or TRBD2 (5 bases each). Trimming cost V 4 bases and J 0 bases, with 7 bases left between them. The CDR3 runs to 14 residues. Per germline, CDR1 LNHDA and CDR2 SQIVND (reference sequence). The CDR3 here is CASSTGTSYNEQFF. CDR3 sequence (DNA): TGTGCCAGTAGTACGGGGACCTCCTACAATGAGCAGTTCTTC.

The chain is built from TRBV11-3 and TRBJ2-5; no clear D. Trimming took 2 bases from V and 4 from J, leaving 11 bases between them. CDR3 length: 14 amino acids. CDR1 and CDR2 from the germline V gene are SGHNT and YENEEA. Here the CDR3 DNA reads TGTGCCAGCAGCTTATCATCCGAGCGAGAGACCCAGTACTTC. Its protein product is CASSLSSERETQYF.

V usage is TRBV15 and J usage is TRBJ2-1; TRBD1 agrees at 12 bases. Germline CDR1 and CDR2: LNHNV and YYDKDF (reference sequence). V lost 0 bases, J lost 0 bases, and 3 bases stayed unmatched. This CDR3 comprises 18 residues. The CDR3 sequence: CATSRDKGQGASYNEQFF. The CDR3 DNA reads TGTGCCACCAGCAGAGATAAGGGACAGGGGGCCTCCTACAATGAGCAGTTCTTC.

This clone was observed a single time. The rearrangement joins TRBV7-2 to TRBJ1-4; D gene unclear. The germline gives CDR1 SGHTA, CDR2 FQGNSA. Trimming removed 4 bases at V and 7 bases at J, with 10 bases between. There are 13 residues in the CDR3. CDR3 sequence reads: CASSSPTVEKLFF. The CDR3 DNA follows: TGTGCCAGCAGCTCCCCAACGGTTGAAAAACTGTTTTTT.

This clone was seen more than once but under ten times. The chain employs TRBV19 and TRBJ1-1; D might be TRBD1 (6 bases). The CDR3 spans 13 residues. Per the germline V gene, CDR1 is LNHDA and CDR2 is SQIVND (reference sequence). The V end lost 5 bases, the J end lost 5 bases, and 12 bases lay between the germline ends. The CDR3 region has the DNA TGTGCCAGTAGTGGACAGTTGAGGACTGAAGCTTTCTTT. This encodes CASSGQLRTEAFF.

The count of this clone is one. The J gene is TRBJ1-2, the V gene TRBV18, with 9 bases lining up with TRBD1. V was pared by 3 bases and J by 8 bases, with 4 bases of the junction left unmatched. Germline assignment: CDR1 KGHSH and CDR2 LQKENI. This CDR3 spans 13 amino acids. CDR3 coding DNA: TGTGCCAGCTCACCGGGACAGGGAGAGGGCTACACCTTC. It encodes CASSPGQGEGYTF.

The chain has TRBV7-2 and TRBJ1-5; the match to TRBD1 covers 7 bases. This CDR3 region has 12 residues. Germline V lookup: CDR1 SGHTA, CDR2 FQGNSA. Trimming cost V 5 bases and J 7 bases; bases outside gene matches: 2. CDR3 in amino acids: CASSPGGQPQHF. In nucleotides, the CDR3 is TGTGCCAGCAGCCCAGGGGGGCAGCCCCAGCATTTT.

This clone was counted once. The chain combines TRBV27 with TRBJ1-2; tentative D call: TRBD1 (6 bases). The length of the CDR3 is 13 residues. Looked up from germline, CDR1 is MNHEY and CDR2 is SMNVEV (reference sequence). Trimming pared 6 bases from V and 5 bases from J, leaving 13 bases between. As DNA, the CDR3 is TGTGCCAGCAGACCACAGGGTAGATATGGCTACACCTTC. Encoded protein: CASRPQGRYGYTF.

This clone was found a few times. The chain carries TRBV28 and TRBJ1-5; a weak D match, TRBD1 (5 bases). Germline V CDR1 and CDR2: MDHEN, SYDVKM. CDR3 length equals 16 residues. V lost 6 bases and J 0 bases, leaving 15 bases between the germline ends. CDR3: CASSPGGRDSNQPQHF. CDR3 nucleotides: TGTGCCAGCAGCCCCGGGGGGAGGGATAGCAATCAGCCCCAGCATTTT.

J is TRBJ1-1 and V is TRBV29-1; D is perhaps TRBD1 (6 bases). The CDR3 has 13 amino acids. V was trimmed by 5 bases and J by 5 bases, leaving 15 bases between them. The germline V gene has CDR1 SQVTM and CDR2 ANQGSEA. The CDR3 DNA reads TGCAGCGTTAAAACAGGGTCTGTAACTGAAGCTTTCTTT. Encoded protein: CSVKTGSVTEAFF.

This chain connects TRBV6-1 to TRBJ2-3; D may be TRBD1 or TRBD2 (5 bases each). This CDR3 comprises 15 residues. V was trimmed by 6 bases and J by 1 base, leaving 14 bases between them. CDR1 is MNHNS, CDR2 SASEGT, per germline. This CDR3 is CASSPHGARTDTQYF. CDR3 bases: TGTGCCAGCAGCCCACACGGGGCCCGCACAGATACGCAGTATTTT.

The chain has TRBV6-4 and TRBJ1-1; tentatively, D is TRBD1 (5 bases). CDR3 length equals 12 residues. Germline values: CDR1 MRHNA, CDR2 SNTAGT. The CDR3 bases are TGTGAGTGGAGACAGATGGGATTTGAAGCTTTCTTT. This sequence encodes CEWRQMGFEAFF.

The chain uses TRBV7-3 and TRBJ2-3; TRBD2 aligns across 7 bases. This CDR3 has 17 amino acids. V shed 3 bases and J 0 bases; nucleotides not matched to a gene: 9. CDR1 SGHTA and CDR2 FQGTGA come from the germline V gene. CDR3 DNA: TGTGCCAGCAGCTTCTTAGCGGGCCCGTCTAGCACAGATACGCAGTATTTT. Translated: CASSFLAGPSSTDTQYF.

V is TRBV7-3 and J is TRBJ2-7; possibly TRBD1 for D (6 bases). CDR1 is SGHTA and CDR2 is FQGTGA in the germline V gene. This CDR3 comprises 12 residues. V lost 4 bases, J lost 5 bases, and 9 bases lay in between. The CDR3 loop is CASSSTGDEQYF. The CDR3 region has the DNA TGTGCCAGCAGCTCGACAGGCGACGAGCAGTACTTC.

The J gene is TRBJ2-7, the V gene TRBV6-6, with 11 bases that match TRBD2. V lost 2 bases to trimming and J lost 2 bases; unmatched junction nucleotides: 5. CDR1 and CDR2 (germline): MNHNY, SVGAGI (reference sequence). The CDR3 loop spans 16 amino acids. CDR3 residues: CASSYAGTSGPYEQYF. CDR3 DNA sequence: TGTGCCAGCAGTTACGCCGGGACTAGCGGCCCCTACGAGCAGTACTTC.

The chain employs TRBV30 and TRBJ1-5, with 9 bases matching TRBD1. Germline V gives CDR1 GTSNPN, CDR2 SVGIG (reference sequence). The CDR3 extends over 14 amino acids. The J segment lost 7 bases and the V segment lost 0 bases, leaving 4 bases of the junction unmatched. The chain's CDR3 is CAWSVQGAGQPQHF. DNA of the CDR3: TGTGCCTGGAGTGTACAGGGGGCTGGCCAGCCCCAGCATTTT.